The rows below give T cell receptor beta chains drawn from one sample of a study of yellow fever vaccine responses in identical twins. From the RT-PCR reads, TCRdb called clonotypes with MiXCR, one entry per CDR3 protein. Of about 18,000 distinct CDR3 sequences in the sample, roughly two thirds were seen once. Here the sequenced sample was T cells from blood (PBMCs), unsorted or a sorted subset (not recorded which), taken before or after yellow fever vaccination (not recorded which). The origin of the receptors is a woman between 18 and 30 years old who received the yellow fever vaccine. CDR3s include the opening cysteine and the closing phenylalanine or tryptophan. The D gene is left open where the match is weak. Size values are once, few and many counts, or a class for expanded clones, and some rows have none.

j_gene: TRBJ2-3
d_gene: .
v_gene: TRBV12-3/TRBV12-4
abundance: few
CDR3nt: TGTGCCAGCAGTTTAGGAGGGCGGTCCACAGATACGCAGTATTTT
CDR3aa: CASSLGGRSTDTQYF

j_gene: TRBJ1-1
d_gene: TRBD1
v_gene: TRBV2
abundance: .
CDR3nt: TGTGCCAGCAGCCCACAGGGGGCGAGCTCTGAAGCTTTCTTT
CDR3aa: CASSPQGASSEAFF

j_gene: TRBJ2-4
d_gene: .
v_gene: TRBV5-6
abundance: few
CDR3nt: TGTGCCAGCAGTCGACGGCTAACCAAAAACATTCAGTACTTC
CDR3aa: CASSRRLTKNIQYF

j_gene: TRBJ2-1
d_gene: .
v_gene: TRBV24-1
abundance: .
CDR3nt: TGTGCCACCAGTGATTTGCCCGGGGGCGAACAGTTCTTC
CDR3aa: CATSDLPGGEQFF

j_gene: TRBJ2-5
d_gene: TRBD2
v_gene: TRBV11-3
abundance: .
CDR3nt: TGTGCCAGCAGCTTATACCACGGGGGGGTCGTGTACTTC
CDR3aa: CASSLYHGGVVYF

j_gene: TRBJ1-2
d_gene: .
v_gene: TRBV18
abundance: .
CDR3nt: TGTGCCAGCTCACCGCAGCGTAACTATGGCTACACCTTC
CDR3aa: CASSPQRNYGYTF

j_gene: TRBJ2-5
d_gene: .
v_gene: TRBV5-1
abundance: .
CDR3nt: TGCGCCAGCAGTCCCCACCTAGCCGCTCAAGAGACCCAGTACTTC
CDR3aa: CASSPHLAAQETQYF

j_gene: TRBJ1-2
d_gene: .
v_gene: TRBV12-3/TRBV12-4
abundance: .
CDR3nt: TGTGCCAGCAGTTTAGGAGACAGAGCTGGCTACACCTTC
CDR3aa: CASSLGDRAGYTF

j_gene: TRBJ2-1
d_gene: .
v_gene: TRBV20-1
abundance: .
CDR3nt: TGCAGTATGGTCAGGGGCTTTAATGAGCAGTTCTTC
CDR3aa: CSMVRGFNEQFF

j_gene: TRBJ1-1
d_gene: .
v_gene: TRBV19
abundance: .
CDR3nt: TGTGCCAGTAGTGCCGGGAAGAACACTGAAGCTTTCTTT
CDR3aa: CASSAGKNTEAFF

j_gene: TRBJ1-1
d_gene: TRBD1
v_gene: TRBV18
abundance: few
CDR3nt: TGTGCCAGCTCACCTCGGACAGGGGCGAACACTGAAGCTTTCTTT
CDR3aa: CASSPRTGANTEAFF

j_gene: TRBJ1-5
d_gene: .
v_gene: TRBV5-1
abundance: .
CDR3nt: TGCGCCAGCAGCTTGGGCCCCGGGACCCACAATCAGCCCCAGCATTTT
CDR3aa: CASSLGPGTHNQPQHF

j_gene: TRBJ2-1
d_gene: TRBD2
v_gene: TRBV5-1
abundance: .
CDR3nt: TGCGCCAGCAGCTCCCAGACTAGCGGGTGGATGTACAATGAGCAGTTCTTC
CDR3aa: CASSSQTSGWMYNEQFF

j_gene: TRBJ1-5
d_gene: .
v_gene: TRBV2
abundance: .
CDR3nt: TGTGCCAGCAGTGCCCAAGACAGGTCGGTTCAGCCCCAGCATTTT
CDR3aa: CASSAQDRSVQPQHF

j_gene: TRBJ1-2
d_gene: .
v_gene: TRBV5-5
abundance: .
CDR3nt: TGTGCCAGCAGCTGGGCAGGAGTTAACCGTGGCTACACCTTC
CDR3aa: CASSWAGVNRGYTF

j_gene: TRBJ2-2
d_gene: .
v_gene: TRBV12-3/TRBV12-4
abundance: .
CDR3nt: TGTGCCAGCAGGTCGGGGGTGACAGGGACCGGGGAGCTGTTTTTT
CDR3aa: CASRSGVTGTGELFF

j_gene: TRBJ2-5
d_gene: .
v_gene: TRBV28
abundance: few
CDR3nt: TGTGCCAGCAGTTTATCCGGGGAGACCCAGTACTTC
CDR3aa: CASSLSGETQYF

j_gene: TRBJ2-1
d_gene: TRBD1
v_gene: TRBV18
abundance: .
CDR3nt: TGTGCCAGCTCACCGTCAGGGGGCCGTCTAAACAATGAGCAGTTCTTC
CDR3aa: CASSPSGGRLNNEQFF

j_gene: TRBJ2-1
d_gene: TRBD1
v_gene: TRBV5-6
abundance: .
CDR3nt: TGTGCCAGCAGCTTTACCGGGACAGGCACTAATGAGCAGTTCTTC
CDR3aa: CASSFTGTGTNEQFF